This TCR beta chain is from a study of spatial heterogeneity in lung cancer (dated 2019 in TCRdb). Some background on the complete study: The donors were 65 to 90 patients from the lung TRACERx cohort who had early-stage, untreated non-small cell lung cancer. Follow-up PBMC samples were sequenced whenever the samples were available, and the median time to follow-up was about 2 years after resection. More beta-chain than alpha-chain transcripts were consistently detected, likely reflecting higher beta-chain transcript abundance. In the raw uncorrected reads, each unique combination of TCR and UMI appeared on average more than ten times. In non-small cell lung cancer, the study made a quantitative comparison of TCR alpha and beta repertoires among multiple tumor regions, matched nontumor lung and blood. Nonsynonymous mutation counts, determined by whole-exome sequencing of tumor tissue, were related to features of the TCR repertoire. At surgery, both alpha and beta chains were TCR-sequenced in about 200 tumor regions, about 64 matched nontumor lung samples and around 50 PBMC samples.

This clonotype was recorded many times. Its antigen is currently not known. There are no base qualities to consult, and no much larger clone falls within one base. The method behind the library was 5' RACE. The sequencer listed for this sample is NextSeq 500. In the TCR library protocol, a unique molecular identifier was attached to each TCR cDNA molecule so that PCR and sequencing errors could be corrected. The source study handled its data this way. TCR identification, UMI-based error correction and CDR3 extraction were all carried out with Decombinator tools. TCRs above a frequency of 2 per 1,000, corresponding to the top 1% of the tumor frequency distribution, were defined as expanded. Renyi diversity was computed with the R vegan package after each repertoire had been subsampled 100 times to 5,000 TCRs. To build CDR3 similarity networks, amino acid triplet string-kernel similarity was used, and CDR3s were connected when their pairwise similarity was above 0.82. Through fastp at Q25 and MiXCR, TCRdb rebuilt clones from the public reads, retaining in-frame beta chains. Records with the same CDR3 protein are collapsed into one entry carrying the most frequent genes and DNA. These V and J calls rely on TCRdb rather than the paper's analysis. This sample gives around 110,000 distinct CDR3 sequences in total; 12% of them show up just once. The ten largest clones add up to about 15% of the sample.

Reading the label with the study, this specimen's time point is: blood at routine non-recurrence follow-up after resection. Whole RNA extracted from tumor and nontumor lung tissue, or from cryopreserved PBMC samples, was used for TCR sequencing without cell sorting. Only patients for whom sufficient RNA was available from at least two tumor regions were selected for TCR sequencing. Relative to germline, V is missing 4 bases and J is missing 1 base, with 3 bases of the junction outside any gene match. CDR1 and CDR2 were assigned from the germline V gene (reference sequence) as SEHNR and FQNEAQ. There are 14 amino acids in the CDR3, from cysteine to phenylalanine inclusive. Here the CDR3 DNA is all that survives: 42 bases in frame from base 1. The paper as a whole reports these results and caveats: Ubiquitous expanded tumor TCRs were detected in blood more often at tumor resection than at routine follow-up. Only around 15 patients were included in the comparisons of baseline and follow-up blood repertoires. Confirming at a functional level the hypothesis that regional TCRs recognize regional mutations was considered to require additional single-cell paired TCR alpha and beta sequencing.

The chain is assembled from TRBV7-9 and TRBJ2-5, with 7 central nucleotides matching TRBD1. The sequence derives from a male donor with early-stage non-small cell lung cancer. The starting material was PBMCs, obtained at follow-up. CDR3 loop: CASSSTGPQETQYF. The DNA reads as follows: TGTGCCAGCAGCTCGACAGGGCCCCAAGAGACCCAGTACTTC.